This entry features one TCR beta chain sequence. Germline CDR1 is MNHNS and CDR2 is SASEGT. This CDR3 is 17 amino acids long. V lost 2 bases, J lost 1 base, and 7 bases stayed unmatched. Positive CCR7 selection of CD45RO-negative cells yielded the naive CD8 cells, and terminally differentiated effector memory CD45RA+ cells were excluded. This sample was taken from a study of shared clonotypes between healthy human individuals. Generated by immunoSEQ multiplex PCR, the TCRdb table keeps only in-frame clones and is missing some. The sample lists more than 2 million clones; about 95% were seen once. Sequenced input: naive CD8+ T cells sorted from blood. The receptor comes from a man between 18 and 35 years old in good health. The V and J genes are TRBV6-1 and TRBJ2-3; 9 positions match TRBD2. Here the CDR3 DNA reads TGTGCCAGCAGTGAATTAGGAGCGGGAGGTGGCACAGATACGCAGTATTTT. This translates into CASSELGAGGGTDTQYF.